This T cell receptor beta chain stems from a study of cytomegalovirus exposure and HLA in healthy donors. Study-wide results and limits: Using a false discovery rate of 0.05, a later analysis showed that 15,000 to 20,000 TCR beta sequences were associated with HLA alleles. Productive status was seen about 87% or about 30% of the time for most TCR beta V segments in an earlier analysis. For most subjects, TCR beta sequences were reported to predict HLA-A and HLA-B alleles with accuracy.

The PCR had 60 Vbeta and 13 Jbeta primers. Sequencing used immunoSEQ multiplex PCR; TCRdb keeps in-frame clones, though not all of them. The table shows about 280,000 clones, with roughly 89% occurring only once. Regarding this clone: Its antigen is unknown.

Input material: PBMCs. The TCR was taken from a woman aged 18-29 years in good health and CMV-seronegative.

The CDR3 loop reads CASSEKRVSTDTQYF. For the CDR3, the DNA is TGTGCCAGCAGTGAAAAGCGGGTTAGCACAGATACGCAGTATTTT. J is TRBJ2-3 and V is TRBV2, with a possible D match to TRBD2 (6 bases). Germline lookup yields CDR1 SNHLY and CDR2 FYNNEI. This CDR3 is 15 amino acids long. V was clipped by 2 bases and J by 0 bases, with 9 bases between them. Combining the CDR3 with reference TRBV2 and TRBJ2-3 gives the whole variable domain EPEVTQTPSHQVTQMGQEVILRCVPISNHLYFYWYRQILGQKVEFLVSFYNNEISEKSEIFDDQFSVERPDGSNFTLKIRSTKLEDSAMYFCASSEKRVSTDTQYFGPGTRLTVL.